The present entry profiles one T cell receptor beta chain with its context. These data come from a study of tumor-infiltrating lymphocytes in localized non-small cell lung cancer. Germline lookup yields CDR1 MNHEY and CDR2 SVGAGI. This CDR3 region has 14 residues. Trimming removed 4 bases from V and 4 bases from J; junction bases left unmatched: 6. Profiled with immunoSEQ multiplex PCR; TCRdb holds only in-frame clones, not every one. Of 15,000 to 17,000 clones listed, 69% were seen once; the top ten hold about 6%. The origin of this receptor is a human donor with non-small cell lung cancer. The rearrangement links TRBV6-5 to TRBJ1-2; TRBD1 matches 7 bases. The material sequenced was lung tumor tissue. The DNA for the CDR3 is TGTGCCAGCAGTTCCGACAGGGCCCCCTATGGCTACACCTTC. Translation: CASSSDRAPYGYTF.